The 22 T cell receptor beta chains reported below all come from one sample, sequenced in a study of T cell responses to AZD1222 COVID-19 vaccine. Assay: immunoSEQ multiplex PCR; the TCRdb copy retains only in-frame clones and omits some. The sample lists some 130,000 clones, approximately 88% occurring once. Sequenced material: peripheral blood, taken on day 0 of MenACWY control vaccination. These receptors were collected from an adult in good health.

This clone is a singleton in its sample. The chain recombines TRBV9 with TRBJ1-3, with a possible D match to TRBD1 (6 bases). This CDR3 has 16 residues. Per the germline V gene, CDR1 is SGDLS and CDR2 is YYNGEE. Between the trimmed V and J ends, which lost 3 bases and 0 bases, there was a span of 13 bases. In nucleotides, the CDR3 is TGTGCCAGCAGCGATGGGGGGGCCTCCTCTGGAAACACCATATATTTT. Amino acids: CASSDGGASSGNTIYF. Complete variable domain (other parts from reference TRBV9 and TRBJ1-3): DSGVTQTPKHLITATGQRVTLRCSPRSGDLSVYWYQQSLDQGLQFLIQYYNGEERAKGNILERFSAQQFPDLHSELNLSSLELGDSALYFCASSDGGASSGNTIYFGEGSWLTVV.

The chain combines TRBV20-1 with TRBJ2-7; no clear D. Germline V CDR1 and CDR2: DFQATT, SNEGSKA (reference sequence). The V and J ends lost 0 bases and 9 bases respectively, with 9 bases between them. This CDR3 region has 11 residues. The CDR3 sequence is CSARDGGRQYF. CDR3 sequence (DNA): TGCAGTGCTAGAGATGGTGGACGGCAGTACTTC.

As DNA, the CDR3 is TGTGCCAGCAGCCAACTGGGGCTGCAGCCGCCCAAGCAGTACTTC. Translating gives CASSQLGLQPPKQYF. The genes are TRBV14 and TRBJ2-7, with a possible D match to TRBD1 (5 bases). The CDR3 has 15 residues. CDR1 and CDR2 (germline): SGHDN, FVKESK. Trimming pared 2 bases from V and 8 bases from J, leaving 19 bases between.

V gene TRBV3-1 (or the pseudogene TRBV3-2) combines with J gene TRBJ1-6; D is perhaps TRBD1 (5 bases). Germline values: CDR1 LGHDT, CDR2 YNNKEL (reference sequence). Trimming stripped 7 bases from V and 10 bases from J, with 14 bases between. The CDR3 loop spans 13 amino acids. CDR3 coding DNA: TGTGCCAGCACTTCAGGGTTAGGATCACCCCTCCACTTT. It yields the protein CASTSGLGSPLHF.

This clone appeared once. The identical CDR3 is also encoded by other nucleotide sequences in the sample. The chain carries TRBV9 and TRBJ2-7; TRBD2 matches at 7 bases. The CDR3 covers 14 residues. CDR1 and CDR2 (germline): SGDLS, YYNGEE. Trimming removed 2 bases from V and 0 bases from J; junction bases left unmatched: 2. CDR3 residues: CASSVSSGSYEQYF. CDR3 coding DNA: TGTGCCAGCAGCGTCTCTAGCGGCTCCTACGAGCAGTACTTC.

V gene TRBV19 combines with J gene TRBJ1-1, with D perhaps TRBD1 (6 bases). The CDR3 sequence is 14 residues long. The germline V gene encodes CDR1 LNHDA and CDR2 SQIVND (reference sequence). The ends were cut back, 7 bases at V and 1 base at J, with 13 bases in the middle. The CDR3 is CASTSRGPNTEAFF. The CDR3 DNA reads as TGTGCCAGTACCTCCAGGGGCCCGAACACTGAAGCTTTCTTT.

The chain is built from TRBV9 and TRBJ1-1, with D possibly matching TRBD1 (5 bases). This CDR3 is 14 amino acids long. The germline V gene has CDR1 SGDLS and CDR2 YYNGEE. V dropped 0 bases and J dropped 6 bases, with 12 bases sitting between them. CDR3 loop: CASSVGVGTPEAFF. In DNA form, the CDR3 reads TGTGCCAGCAGCGTAGGGGTAGGGACGCCTGAAGCTTTCTTT.

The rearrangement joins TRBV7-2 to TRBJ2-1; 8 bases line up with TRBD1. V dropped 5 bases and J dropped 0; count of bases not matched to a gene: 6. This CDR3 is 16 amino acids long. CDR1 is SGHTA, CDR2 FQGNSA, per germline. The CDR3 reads CASSPWTGSSYNEQFF. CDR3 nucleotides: TGTGCCAGCAGCCCCTGGACAGGGAGCTCCTACAATGAGCAGTTCTTC.

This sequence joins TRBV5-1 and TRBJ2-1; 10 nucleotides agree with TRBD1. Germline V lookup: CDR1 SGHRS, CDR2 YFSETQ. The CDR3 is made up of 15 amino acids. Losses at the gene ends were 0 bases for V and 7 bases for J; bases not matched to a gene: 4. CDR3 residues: CASSLVGQGRNEQFF. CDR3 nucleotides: TGCGCCAGCAGCTTGGTGGGACAGGGGAGGAATGAGCAGTTCTTC.

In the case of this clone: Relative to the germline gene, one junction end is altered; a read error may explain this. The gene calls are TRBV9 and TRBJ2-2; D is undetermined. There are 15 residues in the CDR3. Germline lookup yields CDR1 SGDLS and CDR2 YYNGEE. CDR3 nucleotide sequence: TGTGCCAGCAGCGTAACGGCTGCGAACCCCGGGGAGCTGTTTTTT. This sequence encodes CASSVTAANPGELFF.

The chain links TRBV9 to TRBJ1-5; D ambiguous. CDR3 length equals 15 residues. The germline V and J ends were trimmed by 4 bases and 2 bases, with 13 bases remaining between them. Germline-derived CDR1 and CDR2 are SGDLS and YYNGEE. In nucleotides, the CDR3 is TGTGCCAGCAGCCCCCATGGGCTAGGCAATCAGCCCCAGCATTTT. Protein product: CASSPHGLGNQPQHF.

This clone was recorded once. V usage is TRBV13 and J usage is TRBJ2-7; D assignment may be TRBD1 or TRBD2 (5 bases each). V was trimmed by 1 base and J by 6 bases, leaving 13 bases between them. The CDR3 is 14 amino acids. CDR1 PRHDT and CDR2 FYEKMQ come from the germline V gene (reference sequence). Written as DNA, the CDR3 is TGTGCCAGCAGCTTAGCGCTGGGGACGTCCGAGCAGTACTTC. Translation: CASSLALGTSEQYF.

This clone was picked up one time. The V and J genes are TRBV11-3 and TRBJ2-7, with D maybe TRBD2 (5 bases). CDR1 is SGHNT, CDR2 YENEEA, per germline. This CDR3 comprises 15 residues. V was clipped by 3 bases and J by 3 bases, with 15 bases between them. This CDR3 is CASSLSGLPNYEQYF. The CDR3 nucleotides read TGTGCCAGCAGCTTGAGCGGCTTACCCAACTACGAGCAGTACTTC.

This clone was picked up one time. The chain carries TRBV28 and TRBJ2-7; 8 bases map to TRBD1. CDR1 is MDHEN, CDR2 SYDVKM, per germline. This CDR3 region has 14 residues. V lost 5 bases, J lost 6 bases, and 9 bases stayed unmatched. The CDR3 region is CASSLGGQEGEQYF. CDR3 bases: TGTGCCAGCAGTCTAGGGGGACAGGAAGGCGAGCAGTACTTC. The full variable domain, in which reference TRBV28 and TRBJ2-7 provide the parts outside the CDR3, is DVKVTQSSRYLVKRTGEKVFLECVQDMDHENMFWYRQDPGLGLRLIYFSYDVKMKEKGDIPEGYSVSREKKERFSLILESASTNQTSMYLCASSLGGQEGEQYFGPGTRLTVT.

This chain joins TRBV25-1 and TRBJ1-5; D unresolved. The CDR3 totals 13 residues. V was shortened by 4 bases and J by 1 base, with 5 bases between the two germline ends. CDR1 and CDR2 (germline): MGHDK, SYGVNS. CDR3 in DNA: TGTGCCAGCAGTGGAACGAGCAATCAGCCCCAGCATTTT. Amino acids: CASSGTSNQPQHF.

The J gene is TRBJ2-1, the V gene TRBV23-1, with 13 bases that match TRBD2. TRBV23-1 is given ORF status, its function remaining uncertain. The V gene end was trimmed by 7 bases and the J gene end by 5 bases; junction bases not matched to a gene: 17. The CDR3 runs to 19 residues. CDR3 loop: CASTQRTEPLAGGNNEQFF. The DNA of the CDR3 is TGCGCCAGCACCCAAAGGACTGAACCACTAGCGGGAGGGAACAATGAGCAGTTCTTC.

The CDR3 nucleotides are TGTGCCAGCAGTGAGACTAGCGGGAGGGTAAGAAGTAATGAGCAGTTCTTC. Protein: CASSETSGRVRSNEQFF. The chain is built from TRBV6-1 and TRBJ2-1, with 14 positions matching TRBD2. CDR3 length: 17 amino acids. Germline assignment: CDR1 MNHNS and CDR2 SASEGT. V trimming: 3 bases; J trimming: 7 bases; junction bases outside the gene matches: 8.

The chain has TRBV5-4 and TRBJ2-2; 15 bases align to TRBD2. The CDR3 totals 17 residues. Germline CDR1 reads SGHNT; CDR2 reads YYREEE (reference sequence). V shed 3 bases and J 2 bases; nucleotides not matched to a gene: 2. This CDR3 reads CASSWTSGRANTGELFF. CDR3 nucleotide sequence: TGTGCCAGCAGCTGGACTAGCGGGAGGGCTAACACCGGGGAGCTGTTTTTT.

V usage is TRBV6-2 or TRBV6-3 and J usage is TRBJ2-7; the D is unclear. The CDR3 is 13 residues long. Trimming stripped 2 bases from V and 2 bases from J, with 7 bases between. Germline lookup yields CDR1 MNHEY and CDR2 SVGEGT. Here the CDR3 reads CASSYVGPYEQYF. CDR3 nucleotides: TGTGCCAGCAGTTACGTAGGACCCTACGAGCAGTACTTC.

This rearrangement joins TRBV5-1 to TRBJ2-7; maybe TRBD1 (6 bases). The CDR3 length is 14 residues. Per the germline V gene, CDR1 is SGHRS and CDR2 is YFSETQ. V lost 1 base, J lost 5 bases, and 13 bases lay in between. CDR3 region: CASSLTGLSDEQYF. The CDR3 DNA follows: TGCGCCAGCAGCTTGACAGGGTTAAGTGACGAGCAGTACTTC.

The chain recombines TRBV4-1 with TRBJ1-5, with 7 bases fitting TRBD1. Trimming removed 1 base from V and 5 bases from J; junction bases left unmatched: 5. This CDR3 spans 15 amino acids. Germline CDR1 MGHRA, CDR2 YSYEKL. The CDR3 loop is CASSQVYRGDQPQHF. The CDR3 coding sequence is TGCGCCAGCAGCCAAGTTTACAGGGGAGATCAGCCCCAGCATTTT.

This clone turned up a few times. CDR3 sequence reads: CASSQGQRNTEAFF. The CDR3 DNA is TGTGCCAGCAGCCAGGGACAGAGGAACACTGAAGCTTTCTTT. J is TRBJ1-1 and V is TRBV6-5; 7 bases fit TRBD1. Germline CDR1 reads MNHEY; CDR2 reads SVGAGI. V was pared by 6 bases and J by 1 base, with 5 bases of the junction left unmatched. This CDR3 region has 14 residues.